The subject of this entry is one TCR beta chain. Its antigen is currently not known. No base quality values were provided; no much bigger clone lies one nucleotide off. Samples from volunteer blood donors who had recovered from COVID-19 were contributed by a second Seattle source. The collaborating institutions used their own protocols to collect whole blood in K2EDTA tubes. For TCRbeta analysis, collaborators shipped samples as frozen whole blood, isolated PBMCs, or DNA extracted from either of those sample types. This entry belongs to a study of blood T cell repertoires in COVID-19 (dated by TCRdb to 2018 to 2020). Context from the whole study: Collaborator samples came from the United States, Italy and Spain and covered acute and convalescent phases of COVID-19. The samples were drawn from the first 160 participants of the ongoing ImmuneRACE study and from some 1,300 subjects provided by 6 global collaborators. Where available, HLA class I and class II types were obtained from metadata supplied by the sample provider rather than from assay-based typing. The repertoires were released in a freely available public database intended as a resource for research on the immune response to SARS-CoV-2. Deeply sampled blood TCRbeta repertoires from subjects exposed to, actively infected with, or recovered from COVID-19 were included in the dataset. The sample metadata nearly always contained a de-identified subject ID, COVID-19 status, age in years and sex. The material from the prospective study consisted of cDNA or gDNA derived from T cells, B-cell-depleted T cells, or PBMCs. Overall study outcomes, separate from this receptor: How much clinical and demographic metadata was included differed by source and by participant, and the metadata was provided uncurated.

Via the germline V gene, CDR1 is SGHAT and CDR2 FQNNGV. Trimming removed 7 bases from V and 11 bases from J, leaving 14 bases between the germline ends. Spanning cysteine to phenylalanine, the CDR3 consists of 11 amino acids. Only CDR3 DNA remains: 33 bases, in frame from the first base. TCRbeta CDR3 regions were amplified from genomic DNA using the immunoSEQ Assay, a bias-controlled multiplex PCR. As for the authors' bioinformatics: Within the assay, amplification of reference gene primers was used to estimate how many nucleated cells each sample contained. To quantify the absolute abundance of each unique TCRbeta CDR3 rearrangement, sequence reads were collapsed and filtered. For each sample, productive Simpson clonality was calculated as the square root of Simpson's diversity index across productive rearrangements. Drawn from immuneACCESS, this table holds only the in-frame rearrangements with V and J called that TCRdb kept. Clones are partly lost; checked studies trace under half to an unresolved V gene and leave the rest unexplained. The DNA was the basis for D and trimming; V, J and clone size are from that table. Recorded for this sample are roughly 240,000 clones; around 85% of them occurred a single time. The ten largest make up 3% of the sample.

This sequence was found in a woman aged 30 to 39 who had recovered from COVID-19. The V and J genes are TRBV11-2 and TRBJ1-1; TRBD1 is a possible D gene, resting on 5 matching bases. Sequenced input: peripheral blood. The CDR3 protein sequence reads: CASMGGTFAFF. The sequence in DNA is TGTGCCAGCATGGGAGGGACGTTTGCTTTCTTT.